This T cell receptor beta chain was sequenced in a study of regulatory T cells in long-lasting Graves disease. Study-level background: Persistence in Graves' disease denoted antithyroid drug use beyond 5 years alongside positive TSH receptor antibodies. The study, taken as a whole, reports: When disease was persistent, TRBV28, TRBJ1-2 and TRBJ2-5 were the favored segments. For persistent Graves' patients, TCR diversity was lower than for newly diagnosed ones.

As to this clonotype: The antigen is undetermined.

Sample time point: persistent/refractory GD, antithyroid drugs over 5 years with positive TRAb. From RNA extracted from PBMCs, the TCR library was made. This CDR3 spans 16 amino acids. V was shortened by 2 bases and J by 1 base, with 9 bases between the two germline ends. Per germline, CDR1 MNHNS and CDR2 SASEGT. Through Arm-PCR of CDR3 regions and iRepertoire HTBI primers, TCR beta libraries were built. TCRdb re-called the multiplex PCR reads through MiXCR, storing one row per CDR3 protein. The table lists almost 350,000 distinct CDR3 sequences, roughly 21% of them singletons. The receptor was isolated from a female donor with Graves disease. Sequenced material: peripheral blood mononuclear cells (PBMCs), taken when the disease was refractory, from a patient treated with antithyroid drugs. V gene TRBV6-1 combines with J gene TRBJ2-6; D uncertain. CDR3: CASSEQTFSGANVLTF. The CDR3 coding sequence is TGTGCCAGCAGTGAACAGACTTTTTCTGGGGCCAACGTCCTGACTTTC.